This TCR beta chain is from a study of cytomegalovirus exposure and HLA in healthy donors. The study's findings and limits: Later on, a genetic analysis was performed. It linked a missense variant in DCLRE1C with V- and J-gene trimming of TCR beta. HLA alleles were associated with 18,000 or so TCR beta sequences in a later analysis at 0.05 false discovery rate. For most TCR beta V segments, an earlier analysis put the productive rate at about 87% or about 30% of the time.

For this clone: Its cognate antigen is unknown.

The PCR employed 60 Vbeta primers together with 13 Jbeta primers. The protocol was immunoSEQ multiplex PCR, while the TCRdb copy is restricted to in-frame clones and leaves out a portion. The sample contains about 140,000 clones, nearly 80% of which appear only once. Healthy bone marrow donors supplied every sample. What was sequenced was PBMCs. The clonotype originates from a middle-aged woman in good health and CMV-seronegative.

CDR3 sequence: CAISTGGVGGYTF. The CDR3 bases are TGTGCCATTTCCACTGGGGGGGTAGGTGGCTACACCTTC. This chain connects TRBV28 to TRBJ1-2, with TRBD1 as a possible D gene (5 bases). This CDR3 spans 13 amino acids. Trimming took off 10 bases at V and 7 bases at J, with 19 bases between the two ends. In germline, CDR1 is MDHEN, CDR2 SYDVKM.